This T cell receptor (beta chain) appears in the sequencing data of a study of blood T cell repertoires in COVID-19. In the original processing: For nucleated cells, counts were estimated from reference gene primer amplification. The data were produced by immunoSEQ multiplex PCR, yet TCRdb's version contains in-frame clones alone and is incomplete. V and J calls and clone size come straight from that table; D and trimming were deduced from the DNA. The sample carries over 200,000 clones, around 90% recorded once. The Seattle patients, enrolled during active infection, were followed longitudinally. Trimming shortened V by 6 bases and J by 0 bases, and 9 bases separated the two germline ends. The CDR3 is 13 amino acids. Germline V gene data show CDR1 as SGHRS and CDR2 as YFSETQ.

Sample: peripheral blood. This chain uses TRBV5-1 with TRBJ1-1; no clear D. The TCR was taken from a man aged 30-40 years with COVID-19, enrolled during active disease. CDR3 coding DNA: TGCGCCAGCATGCAGTTTGTGAACACTGAAGCTTTCTTT. This codes for CASMQFVNTEAFF.